What follows are 10 T cell receptor beta chains derived from one specimen sequenced in a study of Ad26.COV2.S vaccination and SARS-CoV-2 variants. Clones were sequenced by immunoSEQ multiplex PCR, and TCRdb holds only the in-frame ones, with some missing. The sample holds about 680,000 clones, about 90% seen once. As for treatment: about 20 received Ad26.COV2.S at low or high dose, single or two shots; five or six received placebo; per-sample allocation not given. The samples were gathered on day 63 after the first injection of vaccine or placebo. Here the sequenced sample was peripheral blood, taken in a trial of Ad26.COV2.S vaccine versus placebo. All receptors come from a person between 18 and 60 years old who received the Ad26.COV2.S COVID-19 vaccine or a placebo.

The gene calls are TRBV4-1 and TRBJ2-1; D gene ambiguous. The germline V gene has CDR1 MGHRA and CDR2 YSYEKL. The CDR3 is made up of 14 amino acids. The V gene lost 1 base and the J gene lost 3 bases, with 7 bases spanning the gap. CDR3 sequence (DNA): TGCGCCAGCAGCCAAGGTCAGCGCTACAATGAGCAGTTCTTC. Translation: CASSQGQRYNEQFF.

The chain combines TRBV29-1 with TRBJ2-2; D unresolved. Trimming shortened V by 6 bases and J by 3 bases, and 5 bases separated the two germline ends. The length of the CDR3 is 11 residues. Germline CDR1 SQVTM, CDR2 ANQGSEA. In DNA form, the CDR3 reads TGCAGCGTAAGGGACACCGGGGAGCTGTTTTTT. It translates to CSVRDTGELFF.

This chain connects TRBV24-1 to TRBJ2-2, with D possibly called TRBD1 or TRBD2 (5 bases each). V was cut by 1 base and J by 4 bases, with 9 bases left in between. The CDR3 has 15 amino acids. CDR1 KGHDR and CDR2 SFDVKD come from the germline V gene. CDR3 loop: CATSDFWDATGELFF. The CDR3 DNA reads as TGTGCCACCAGTGATTTCTGGGACGCCACCGGGGAGCTGTTTTTT.

The chain joins TRBV10-2 to TRBJ2-3; 7 bases match TRBD2. CDR3 length: 15 residues. After removal of 5 bases from V and 3 bases from J, the junction contained 8 bases not matched to a gene. CDR1 is WSHSY, CDR2 SAAADI, per germline. CDR3 in DNA: TGCGCCAGCAGTCTGATCGGGGAGGGGACAGATACGCAGTATTTT. Protein: CASSLIGEGTDTQYF.

This sequence joins TRBV30 and TRBJ2-5; 9 positions match TRBD1. In germline, CDR1 is GTSNPN, CDR2 SVGIG (reference sequence). V trimming: 0 bases; J trimming: 5 bases; junction bases outside the gene matches: 7. The CDR3 loop spans 15 amino acids. For the CDR3, the DNA is TGTGCCTGGAGTGTAGGGGACAGGGAATCTGAGACCCAGTACTTC. Its protein is CAWSVGDRESETQYF.

The V gene is TRBV15, the J gene TRBJ2-3; D not certain. Trimming took off 2 bases at V and 0 bases at J, with 9 bases between the two ends. This CDR3 has 15 residues. The germline V gene has CDR1 LNHNV and CDR2 YYDKDF (reference sequence). The CDR3 protein is CATSRSSLSTDTQYF. The CDR3 coding sequence is TGTGCCACCAGCAGATCTTCACTCAGCACAGATACGCAGTATTTT.

The CDR3 protein is CASSFQEKLFF. The CDR3 DNA reads TGTGCCAGCAGCTTTCAGGAAAAACTGTTTTTT. The V gene is TRBV7-9, the J gene TRBJ1-4; D not resolved. The CDR3 has 11 amino acids. V gave up 3 bases and J gave up 8 bases, with 4 bases separating them. Germline values: CDR1 SEHNR, CDR2 FQNEAQ (reference sequence).

The genes are TRBV4-2 and TRBJ1-2; 7 nucleotides match TRBD1. The J segment lost 3 bases and the V segment lost 4 bases, leaving 17 bases of the junction unmatched. Germline lookup yields CDR1 LGHNA and CDR2 YNFKEQ. This CDR3 contains 18 residues. The DNA of the CDR3 is TGTGCCAGCAGCCCGGACAGGAGTTCCCGTTCCCACTACTATGGCTACACCTTC. This codes for CASSPDRSSRSHYYGYTF.

J is TRBJ1-2 and V is TRBV4-3, with D possibly being TRBD1 (5 bases). V was trimmed by 4 bases and J by 3 bases, leaving 12 bases between them. Germline lookup yields CDR1 LGHNA and CDR2 YSLEER. This CDR3 is 14 amino acids long. The CDR3 sequence is CASSLDGTDYGYTF. The CDR3 nucleotides read TGCGCCAGCAGCCTGGACGGGACCGACTATGGCTACACCTTC.

This chain connects TRBV13 to TRBJ2-2; perhaps TRBD1 as D (5 bases). Per the germline V gene, CDR1 is PRHDT and CDR2 is FYEKMQ (reference sequence). There are 14 residues in the CDR3. V lost 4 bases and J 5 bases, leaving 11 bases between the germline ends. DNA of the CDR3: TGTGCCAGCAGCTGGGGCGAACGGACCGGGGAGCTGTTTTTT. Protein: CASSWGERTGELFF.